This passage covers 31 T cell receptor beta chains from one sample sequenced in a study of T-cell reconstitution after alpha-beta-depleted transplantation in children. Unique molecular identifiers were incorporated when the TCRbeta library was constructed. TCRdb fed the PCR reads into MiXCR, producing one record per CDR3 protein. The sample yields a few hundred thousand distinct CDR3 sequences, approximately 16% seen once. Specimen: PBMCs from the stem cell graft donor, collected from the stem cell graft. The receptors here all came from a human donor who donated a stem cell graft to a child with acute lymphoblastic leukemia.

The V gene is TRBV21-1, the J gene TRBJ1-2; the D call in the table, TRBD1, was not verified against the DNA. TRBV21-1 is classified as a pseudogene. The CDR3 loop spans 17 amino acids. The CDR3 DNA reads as TGTGCCAGCAGCAAAGTCTATCCGGACCGGGGGGAAGATGGCTACACCTTC. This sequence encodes CASSKVYPDRGEDGYTF.

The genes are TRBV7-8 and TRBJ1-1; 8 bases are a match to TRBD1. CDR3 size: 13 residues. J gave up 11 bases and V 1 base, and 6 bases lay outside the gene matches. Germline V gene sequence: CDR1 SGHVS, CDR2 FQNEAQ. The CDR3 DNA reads TGTGCCAGCAGCTTAGGGAGACAGGGGCACGCTTTCTTT. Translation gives CASSLGRQGHAFF.

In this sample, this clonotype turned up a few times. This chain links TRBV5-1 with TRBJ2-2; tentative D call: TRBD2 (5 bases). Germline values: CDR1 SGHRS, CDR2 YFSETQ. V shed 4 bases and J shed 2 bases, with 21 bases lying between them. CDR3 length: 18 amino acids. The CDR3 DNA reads TGCGCCAGCAGCACCGGACTGGAGCTGAACCTTAACACCGGGGAGCTGTTTTTT. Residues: CASSTGLELNLNTGELFF.

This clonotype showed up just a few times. The CDR3: CASRKTGFSNQPQHF. The CDR3 DNA reads as TGTGCCAGCAGAAAAACAGGGTTTAGCAATCAGCCCCAGCATTTT. This chain links TRBV12-3 or TRBV12-4 with TRBJ1-5; D might be TRBD1 (6 bases). There are 15 residues in the CDR3. The ends were cut back, 6 bases at V and 0 bases at J, with 12 bases in the middle.

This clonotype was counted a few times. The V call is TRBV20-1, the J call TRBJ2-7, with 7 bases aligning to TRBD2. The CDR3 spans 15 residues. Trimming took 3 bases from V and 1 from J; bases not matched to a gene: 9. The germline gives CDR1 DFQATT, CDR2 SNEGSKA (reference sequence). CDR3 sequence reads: CSARAREGASYEQYF. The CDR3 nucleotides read TGCAGTGCTAGGGCCAGGGAGGGAGCATCCTACGAGCAGTACTTC.

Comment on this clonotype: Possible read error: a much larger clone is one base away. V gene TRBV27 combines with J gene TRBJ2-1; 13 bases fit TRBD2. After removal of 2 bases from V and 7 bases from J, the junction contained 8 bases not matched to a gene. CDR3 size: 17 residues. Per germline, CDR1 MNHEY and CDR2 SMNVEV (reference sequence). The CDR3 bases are TGTGCCAGCAGTTTAACTTTAGGGACTAGCGGGAAGAATGAGCAGTTCTTC. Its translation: CASSLTLGTSGKNEQFF.

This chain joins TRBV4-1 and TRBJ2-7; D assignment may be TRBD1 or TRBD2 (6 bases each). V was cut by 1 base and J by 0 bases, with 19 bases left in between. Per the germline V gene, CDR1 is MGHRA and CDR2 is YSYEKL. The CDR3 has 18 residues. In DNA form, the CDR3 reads TGCGCCAGCAGCCAAGCTAGGGGGGCGGGATCGAGCTCCTACGAGCAGTACTTC. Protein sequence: CASSQARGAGSSSYEQYF.

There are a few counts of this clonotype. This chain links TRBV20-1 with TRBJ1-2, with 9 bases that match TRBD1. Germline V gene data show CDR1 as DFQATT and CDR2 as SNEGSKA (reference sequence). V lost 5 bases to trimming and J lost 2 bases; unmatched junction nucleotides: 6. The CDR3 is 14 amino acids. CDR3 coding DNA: TGCAGTGCTGGCGGACAGGGGACCAACTATGGCTACACCTTC. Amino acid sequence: CSAGGQGTNYGYTF.

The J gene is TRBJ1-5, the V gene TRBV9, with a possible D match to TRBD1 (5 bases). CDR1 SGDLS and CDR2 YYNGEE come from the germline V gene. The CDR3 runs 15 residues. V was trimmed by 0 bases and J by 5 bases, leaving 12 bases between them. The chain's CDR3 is CASSVEGRMDQPQHF. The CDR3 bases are TGTGCCAGCAGCGTAGAGGGGAGGATGGATCAGCCCCAGCATTTT.

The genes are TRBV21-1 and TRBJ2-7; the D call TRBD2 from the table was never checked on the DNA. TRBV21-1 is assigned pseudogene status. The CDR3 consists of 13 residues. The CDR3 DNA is TGTGCCAGCAGCAAACAACCTAGCGACGAGCAGTACTTC. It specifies CASSKQPSDEQYF.

The CDR3 coding sequence is TGTGCCAGCAGTATCCCCCGGGGAAGGGGGCTCACAGATACGCAGTATTTT. Amino acids: CASSIPRGRGLTDTQYF. The chain has TRBV6-1 and TRBJ2-3; 7 bases are shared with TRBD1. The CDR3 contains 17 residues. Per germline, CDR1 MNHNS and CDR2 SASEGT. V lost 5 bases and J lost 2; bases outside the gene matches: 13.

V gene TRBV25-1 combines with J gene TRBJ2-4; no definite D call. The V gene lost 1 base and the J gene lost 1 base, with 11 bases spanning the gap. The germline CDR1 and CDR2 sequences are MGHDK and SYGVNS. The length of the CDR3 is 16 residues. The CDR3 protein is CASSESSTGAKNIQYF. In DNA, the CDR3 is TGTGCCAGCAGTGAATCGTCAACTGGGGCCAAAAACATTCAGTACTTC.

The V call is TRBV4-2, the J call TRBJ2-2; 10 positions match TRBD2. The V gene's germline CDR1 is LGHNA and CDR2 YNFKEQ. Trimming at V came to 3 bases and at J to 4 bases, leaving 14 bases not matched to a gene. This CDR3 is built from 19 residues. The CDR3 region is CASSHREASGRKGTGELFF. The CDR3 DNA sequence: TGTGCCAGCAGCCATCGGGAGGCTAGCGGGAGAAAGGGCACCGGGGAGCTGTTTTTT.

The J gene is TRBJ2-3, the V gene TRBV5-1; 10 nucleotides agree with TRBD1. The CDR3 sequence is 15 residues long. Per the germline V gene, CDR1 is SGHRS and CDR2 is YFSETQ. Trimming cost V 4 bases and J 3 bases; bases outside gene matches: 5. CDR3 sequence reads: CASSRDRGRTDTQYF. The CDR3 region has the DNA TGCGCCAGCAGCCGGGACAGGGGAAGAACAGATACGCAGTATTTT. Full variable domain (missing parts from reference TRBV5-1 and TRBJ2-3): KAGVTQTPRYLIKTRGQQVTLSCSPISGHRSVSWYQQTPGQGLQFLFEYFSETQRNKGNFPGRFSGRQFSNSRSEMNVSTLELGDSALYLCASSRDRGRTDTQYFGPGTRLTVL.

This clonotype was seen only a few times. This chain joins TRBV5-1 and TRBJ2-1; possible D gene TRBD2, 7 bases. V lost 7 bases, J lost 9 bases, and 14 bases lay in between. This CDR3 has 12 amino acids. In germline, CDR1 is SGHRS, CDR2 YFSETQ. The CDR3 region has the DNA TGCGCCAGCTCGACGGGGGGCACTGAGCAGTTCTTC. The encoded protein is CASSTGGTEQFF. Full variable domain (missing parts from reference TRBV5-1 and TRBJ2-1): KAGVTQTPRYLIKTRGQQVTLSCSPISGHRSVSWYQQTPGQGLQFLFEYFSETQRNKGNFPGRFSGRQFSNSRSEMNVSTLELGDSALYLCASSTGGTEQFFGPGTRLTVL.

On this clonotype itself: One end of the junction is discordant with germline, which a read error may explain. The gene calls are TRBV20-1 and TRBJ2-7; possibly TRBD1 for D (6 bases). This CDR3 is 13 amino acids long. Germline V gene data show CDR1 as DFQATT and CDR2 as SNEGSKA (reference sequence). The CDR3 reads CSARGQLAYEQYF. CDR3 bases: TGCAGTGCGAGAGGACAGCTAGCCTACGAGCAGTACTTC.

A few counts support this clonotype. As DNA, the CDR3 is TGCAGTGCTAGTGACAGGGCTGGCAATCAGCCCCAGCATTTT. Translation gives CSASDRAGNQPQHF. The rearrangement joins TRBV20-1 to TRBJ1-5, with TRBD1 matching over 7 bases. Germline CDR1 reads DFQATT; CDR2 reads SNEGSKA (reference sequence). The length of the CDR3 is 14 residues. With V trimmed by 3 bases and J by 2 bases, 4 bases remained unmatched.

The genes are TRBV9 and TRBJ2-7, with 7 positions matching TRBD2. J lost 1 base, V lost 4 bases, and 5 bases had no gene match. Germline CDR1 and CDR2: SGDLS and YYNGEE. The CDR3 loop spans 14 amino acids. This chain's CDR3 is CASSPLAESYEQYF. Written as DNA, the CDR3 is TGTGCCAGCAGCCCCCTAGCGGAGTCCTACGAGCAGTACTTC.

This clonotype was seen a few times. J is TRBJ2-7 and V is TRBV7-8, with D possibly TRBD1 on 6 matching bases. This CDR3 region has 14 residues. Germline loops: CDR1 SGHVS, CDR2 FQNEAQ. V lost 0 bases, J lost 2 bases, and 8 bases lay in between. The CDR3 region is CASSLADRTYEQYF. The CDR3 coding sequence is TGTGCCAGCAGCTTAGCTGACAGGACCTACGAGCAGTACTTC.

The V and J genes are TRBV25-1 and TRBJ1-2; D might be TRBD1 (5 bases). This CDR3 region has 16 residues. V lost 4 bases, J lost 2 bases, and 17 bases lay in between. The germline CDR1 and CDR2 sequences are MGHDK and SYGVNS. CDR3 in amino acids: CASSAPGGASNYGYTF. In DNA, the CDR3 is TGTGCCAGCAGTGCCCCAGGCGGGGCGAGCAACTATGGCTACACCTTC.

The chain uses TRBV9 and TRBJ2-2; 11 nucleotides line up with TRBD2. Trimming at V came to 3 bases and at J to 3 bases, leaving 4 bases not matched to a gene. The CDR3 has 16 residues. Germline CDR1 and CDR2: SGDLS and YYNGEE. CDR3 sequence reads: CASSGLAGGYTGELFF. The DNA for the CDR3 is TGTGCCAGCAGCGGTTTAGCGGGAGGGTACACCGGGGAGCTGTTTTTT.

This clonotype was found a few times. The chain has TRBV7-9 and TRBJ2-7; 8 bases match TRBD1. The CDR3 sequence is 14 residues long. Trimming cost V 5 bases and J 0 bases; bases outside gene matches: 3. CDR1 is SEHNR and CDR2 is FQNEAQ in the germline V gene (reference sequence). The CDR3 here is CASSPGQDSYEQYF. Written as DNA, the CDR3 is TGTGCCAGCAGCCCGGGACAGGACTCCTACGAGCAGTACTTC.

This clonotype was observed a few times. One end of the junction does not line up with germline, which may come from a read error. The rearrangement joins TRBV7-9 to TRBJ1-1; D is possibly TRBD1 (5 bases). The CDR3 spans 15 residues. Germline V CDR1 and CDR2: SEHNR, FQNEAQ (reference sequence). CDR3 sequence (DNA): TGTGCCAGCAGCCTAATCCCGGGGGTGAAAACTGAAGCTTTCTTT. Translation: CASSLIPGVKTEAFF.

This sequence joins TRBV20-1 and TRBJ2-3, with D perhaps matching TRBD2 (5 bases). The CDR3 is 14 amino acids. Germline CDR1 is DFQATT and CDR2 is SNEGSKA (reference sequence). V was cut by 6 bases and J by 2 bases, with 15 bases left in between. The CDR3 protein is CSARPQRTTDTQYF. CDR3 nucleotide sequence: TGCAGTGCCCGCCCCCAGCGGACCACAGATACGCAGTATTTT.

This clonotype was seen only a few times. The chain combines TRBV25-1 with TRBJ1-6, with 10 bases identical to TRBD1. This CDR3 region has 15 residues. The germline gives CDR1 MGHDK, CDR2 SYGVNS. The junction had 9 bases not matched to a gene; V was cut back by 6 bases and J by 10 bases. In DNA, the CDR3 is TGTGCCAGCAGACCTCCGGGACAGGGGTCGTCACCCCTCCACTTT. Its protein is CASRPPGQGSSPLHF.

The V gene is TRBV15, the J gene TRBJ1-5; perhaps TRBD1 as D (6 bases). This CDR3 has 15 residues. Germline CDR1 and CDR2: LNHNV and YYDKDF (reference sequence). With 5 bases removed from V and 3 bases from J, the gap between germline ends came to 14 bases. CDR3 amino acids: CATSGYRAPNQPQHF. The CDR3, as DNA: TGTGCCACCAGCGGGTACAGGGCTCCCAATCAGCCCCAGCATTTT. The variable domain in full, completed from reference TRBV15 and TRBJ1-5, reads DAMVIQNPRYQVTQFGKPVTLSCSQTLNHNVMYWYQQKSSQAPKLLFHYYDKDFNNEADTPDNFQSRRPNTSFCFLDIRSPGLGDTAMYLCATSGYRAPNQPQHFGDGTRLSIL.

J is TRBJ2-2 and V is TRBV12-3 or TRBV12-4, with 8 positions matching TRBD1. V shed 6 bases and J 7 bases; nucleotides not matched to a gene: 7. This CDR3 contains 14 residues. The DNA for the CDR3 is TGTGCCAGCAGACTCAGGGGGCGTAACGGGGAGCTGTTTTTT. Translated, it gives CASRLRGRNGELFF.

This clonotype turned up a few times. The CDR3 DNA reads as TGTGCCAGCAGCCAAGAACCCTTGACGAATGAGCAGTTCTTC. This gives the protein CASSQEPLTNEQFF. The V and J genes are TRBV4-2 and TRBJ2-1; D gene ambiguous. The germline V gene encodes CDR1 LGHNA and CDR2 YNFKEQ. V was clipped by 0 bases and J by 7 bases, with 10 bases between them. The CDR3 spans 14 residues.

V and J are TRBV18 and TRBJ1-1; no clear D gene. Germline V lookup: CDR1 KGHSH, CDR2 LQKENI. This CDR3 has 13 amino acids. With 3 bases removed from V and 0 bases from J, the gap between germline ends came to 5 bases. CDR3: CASSPSLNTEAFF. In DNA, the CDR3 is TGTGCCAGCTCACCTTCACTGAACACTGAAGCTTTCTTT.

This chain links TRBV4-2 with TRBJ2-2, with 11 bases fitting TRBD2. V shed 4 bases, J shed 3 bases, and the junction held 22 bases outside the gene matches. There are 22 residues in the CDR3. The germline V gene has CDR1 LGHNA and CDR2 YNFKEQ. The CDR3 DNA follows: TGTGCCAGCAGCCCCTGGGAGCTTTGGATTAGCGGGAGGGCCTTGGACACCGGGGAGCTGTTTTTT. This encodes CASSPWELWISGRALDTGELFF.

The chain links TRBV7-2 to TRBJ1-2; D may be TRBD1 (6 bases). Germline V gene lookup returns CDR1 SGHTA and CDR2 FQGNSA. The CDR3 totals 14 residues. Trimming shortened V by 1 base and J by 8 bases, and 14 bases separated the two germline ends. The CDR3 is CASSLGGTLRGYTF. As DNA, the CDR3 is TGTGCCAGCAGCTTAGGTGGGACATTGAGAGGCTACACCTTC.